There are a few counts of the clone carrying this T cell receptor (beta chain). This entry belongs to a study of T-cell reconstitution after alpha-beta-depleted transplantation in children. V was clipped by 3 bases and J by 0 bases, with 8 bases between them. The CDR3 has 15 amino acids. Unique molecular identifiers were used to barcode this TCRbeta library. Via MiXCR, TCRdb re-called the PCR reads, giving one row per CDR3 protein. The sample carries about 690,000 distinct CDR3 sequences, 15% to 20% recorded once. The sequence was collected from a human donor who donated a stem cell graft to a child with acute myeloid leukemia. The J gene is TRBJ1-4, the V gene TRBV12-3 or TRBV12-4; D is unclear. The sequenced sample was PBMCs from the stem cell graft donor, obtained from the stem cell graft. CDR3 protein: CASSLRVATNEKLFF. CDR3 DNA: TGTGCCAGCAGTTTGAGGGTTGCAACTAATGAAAAACTGTTTTTT.